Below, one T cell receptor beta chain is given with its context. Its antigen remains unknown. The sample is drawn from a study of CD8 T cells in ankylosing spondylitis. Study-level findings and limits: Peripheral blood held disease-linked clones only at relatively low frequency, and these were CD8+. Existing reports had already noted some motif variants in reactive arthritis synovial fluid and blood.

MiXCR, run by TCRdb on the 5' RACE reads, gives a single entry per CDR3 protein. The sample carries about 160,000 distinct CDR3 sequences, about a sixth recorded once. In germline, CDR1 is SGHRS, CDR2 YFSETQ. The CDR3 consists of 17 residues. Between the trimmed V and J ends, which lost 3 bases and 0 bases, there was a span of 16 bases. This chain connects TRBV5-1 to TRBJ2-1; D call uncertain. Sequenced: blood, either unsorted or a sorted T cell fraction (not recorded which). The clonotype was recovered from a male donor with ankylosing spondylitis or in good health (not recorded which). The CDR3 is CASSWPDMLSSYNEQFF. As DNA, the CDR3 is TGCGCCAGCAGCTGGCCTGACATGCTGAGCTCCTACAATGAGCAGTTCTTC.